Below, 17 T cell receptor beta chains from the same sample are listed, as sequenced in a study of cytomegalovirus exposure and HLA in healthy donors. This PCR relied on a set of 60 Vbeta primers and 13 Jbeta primers. Repertoires were generated with immunoSEQ multiplex PCR, while TCRdb's copy carries only in-frame clones and drops some. This table has around 260,000 clones, about four fifths appearing once. Material for sequencing was PBMCs. All receptors come from a girl aged 2 to 9 in good health and CMV-seronegative.

Details on this clone: A read error is likely, as this CDR3 ends without the conserved phenylalanine or tryptophan. V usage is TRBV5-1 and J usage is TRBJ1-4, with D uncertain. V lost 4 bases and J 0 bases, leaving 19 bases between the germline ends. The germline CDR1 and CDR2 sequences are SGHRS and YFSETQ. CDR3 length: 18 amino acids. DNA of the CDR3: TGCGCCAGCAGCCCCAAAGCCTCTTGGCTCACAACTAATGAAAAACTGTTTCTT. This sequence encodes CASSPKASWLTTNEKLFL.

This chain uses TRBV10-2 with TRBJ2-5; D unclear. The J call may be wrong; the DNA end is better matched by TRBJ2-7. The CDR3 loop spans 11 amino acids. Germline CDR1 and CDR2: WSHSY and SAAADI. For the CDR3, the DNA is TGCGCCAGCAGTCCCTCCTACGAGCAGTACTTC. Translated, it gives CASSPSYEQYF.

The chain employs TRBV30 and TRBJ2-3, with 8 bases fitting TRBD1. Germline CDR1 and CDR2: GTSNPN and SVGIG (reference sequence). CDR3 length equals 13 residues. J lost 8 bases, V lost 4 bases, and 8 bases had no gene match. The CDR3 loop is CAWNFGQGGTQYF. CDR3 nucleotide sequence: TGTGCCTGGAACTTTGGACAGGGAGGTACGCAGTATTTT.

The chain carries TRBV19 and TRBJ1-1; 10 bases fit TRBD1. The germline V gene encodes CDR1 LNHDA and CDR2 SQIVND (reference sequence). This CDR3 spans 14 amino acids. V lost 6 bases and J lost 4; bases outside the gene matches: 5. CDR3 nucleotides: TGTGCCAGTAGCGACAGGGGGCGAGGCACTGAAGCTTTCTTT. This translates into CASSDRGRGTEAFF. The full variable domain, in which reference TRBV19 and TRBJ1-1 provide the parts outside the CDR3, is DGGITQSPKYLFRKEGQNVTLSCEQNLNHDAMYWYRQDPGQGLRLIYYSQIVNDFQKGDIAEGYSVSREKKESFPLTVTSAQKNPTAFYLCASSDRGRGTEAFFGQGTRLTVV.

The rearrangement links TRBV10-3 to TRBJ2-5; D gene unclear. In germline, CDR1 is ENHRY, CDR2 SYGVKD. This CDR3 is built from 13 residues. Trimming took off 8 bases at V and 1 base at J, with 11 bases between the two ends. The CDR3 region has the DNA TGTGCCATCTCTGAGAAGTTCCAAGAGACCCAGTACTTC. Translated: CAISEKFQETQYF.

V gene TRBV20-1 combines with J gene TRBJ2-7, with unresolved D. The CDR3 length is 11 residues. In germline, CDR1 is DFQATT, CDR2 SNEGSKA (reference sequence). V lost 6 bases to trimming and J lost 0 bases, with 6 bases between them. CDR3 loop: CSATASYEQYF. Written as DNA, the CDR3 is TGCAGTGCCACAGCCTCCTACGAGCAGTACTTC.

The genes are TRBV28 and TRBJ1-1; no firm D call. Trimming stripped 3 bases from V and 1 base from J, with 6 bases between. The CDR3 has 13 amino acids. In germline, CDR1 is MDHEN, CDR2 SYDVKM. CDR3 region: CASSFRGNTEAFF. The CDR3 DNA reads as TGTGCCAGCAGTTTCAGAGGGAACACTGAAGCTTTCTTT.

This clone was counted once. The chain uses TRBV29-1 and TRBJ1-5; 9 positions match TRBD1. CDR3 length: 12 amino acids. Germline V CDR1 and CDR2: SQVTM, ANQGSEA. After removal of 6 bases from V and 5 bases from J, the junction contained 2 bases not matched to a gene. The CDR3 region has the DNA TGCAGCGTGAGACAGGGGGATCAGCCCCAGCATTTT. It yields the protein CSVRQGDQPQHF.

V gene TRBV5-1 combines with J gene TRBJ1-1; the D gene is possibly TRBD1 (5 bases). Germline loops: CDR1 SGHRS, CDR2 YFSETQ. The CDR3 extends over 15 amino acids. V gave up 0 bases and J gave up 3 bases, with 12 bases separating them. CDR3 sequence (DNA): TGCGCCAGCAGCTTGGGTGGGGCGAGGCACACTGAAGCTTTCTTT. Its protein is CASSLGGARHTEAFF.

The chain recombines TRBV15 with TRBJ2-3; D gene ambiguous. The CDR3 is 14 amino acids. Germline CDR1 is LNHNV and CDR2 is YYDKDF (reference sequence). Trimming cost V 0 bases and J 5 bases, with 9 bases left between them. The CDR3, as DNA: TGTGCCACCAGCAGAGATAACTATATAGATACGCAGTATTTT. Residues: CATSRDNYIDTQYF. Full variable domain (outside the CDR3, taken from reference TRBV15 and TRBJ2-3): DAMVIQNPRYQVTQFGKPVTLSCSQTLNHNVMYWYQQKSSQAPKLLFHYYDKDFNNEADTPDNFQSRRPNTSFCFLDIRSPGLGDTAMYLCATSRDNYIDTQYFGPGTRLTVL.

The genes are TRBV4-2 and TRBJ1-6, with 7 bases fitting TRBD1. Germline V gene sequence: CDR1 LGHNA, CDR2 YNFKEQ. The CDR3 sequence is 15 residues long. V was pared by 1 base and J by 7 bases, with 4 bases of the junction left unmatched. The CDR3 loop reads CASSQVAQGNSPLHF. The CDR3 DNA is TGTGCCAGCAGCCAAGTGGCACAGGGGAATTCACCCCTCCACTTT.

This clone appeared a single time. This chain uses TRBV27 with TRBJ2-1; 8 nucleotides line up with TRBD2. This CDR3 has 14 residues. Per germline, CDR1 MNHEY and CDR2 SMNVEV (reference sequence). Losses at the gene ends were 7 bases for V and 4 bases for J; bases not matched to a gene: 6. As DNA, the CDR3 is TGTGCCAGCACCAGCGGGAGACCGTACAATGAGCAGTTCTTC. It translates to CASTSGRPYNEQFF.

V is TRBV18 and J is TRBJ1-3; D is ambiguous. The CDR3 length is 14 residues. Germline V gene data show CDR1 as KGHSH and CDR2 as LQKENI. With 3 bases removed from V and 0 bases from J, the gap between germline ends came to 6 bases. CDR3 in amino acids: CASSPGNSGNTIYF. The CDR3 DNA is TGTGCCAGCTCACCCGGGAACTCTGGAAACACCATATATTTT.

With regard to this clone: The junction departs from the called germline gene at one end, perhaps through a read error. The identical CDR3 is also encoded by other nucleotide sequences in the sample. J is TRBJ2-2 and V is TRBV29-1; perhaps TRBD1 as D (6 bases). Germline-derived CDR1 and CDR2 are SQVTM and ANQGSEA. The CDR3 is 14 residues long. DNA of the CDR3: TGCAGCGTGAAGGGGACATCGAACACTGGGGAGCTGTTTTTT. This codes for CSVKGTSNTGELFF.

The chain has TRBV28 and TRBJ1-2; D ambiguous. CDR1 is MDHEN and CDR2 is SYDVKM in the germline V gene. The V and J ends lost 4 bases and 6 bases respectively, with 15 bases between them. This CDR3 spans 14 amino acids. The CDR3 spells CASSSPHLTDGYTF. For the CDR3, the DNA is TGTGCCAGCAGTTCACCCCATCTTACGGATGGCTACACCTTC.

The rearrangement uses TRBV9 and TRBJ2-7; 10 bases map to TRBD1. Trimming removed 2 bases from V and 5 bases from J; junction bases left unmatched: 7. CDR3 length: 15 residues. Germline CDR1 is SGDLS and CDR2 is YYNGEE. The DNA for the CDR3 is TGTGCCAGCAGCGTTTCCGGGACAGGGGACCACGAGCAGTACTTC. It codes for CASSVSGTGDHEQYF. Full variable domain (rest looked up from reference TRBV9 and TRBJ2-7): DSGVTQTPKHLITATGQRVTLRCSPRSGDLSVYWYQQSLDQGLQFLIQYYNGEERAKGNILERFSAQQFPDLHSELNLSSLELGDSALYFCASSVSGTGDHEQYFGPGTRLTVT.

The rearrangement joins TRBV2 to TRBJ2-6; 11 bases agree with TRBD1. This CDR3 spans 18 amino acids. The J segment lost 3 bases and the V segment lost 4 bases, leaving 8 bases of the junction unmatched. Looked up from germline, CDR1 is SNHLY and CDR2 is FYNNEI. The CDR3 DNA is TGTGCCAGCAGTGCCTCGGACAGGGGGCTTTTTGGGGCCAACGTCCTGACTTTC. It encodes CASSASDRGLFGANVLTF.